These T cell receptor beta chains were read from a single sample in a study of T cells in Graves' hyperthyroidism and ophthalmopathy. From the multiplex PCR reads, TCRdb called clonotypes with MiXCR, one entry per CDR3 protein. The table shows 450,000 to 600,000 distinct CDR3 sequences, with 13% to 15% occurring only once. The sequenced sample consisted of blood. The receptor set was obtained from a woman in her 40s with Graves' hyperthyroidism. Both conserved end residues are part of each CDR3. Fields, in order: clone size, J gene, V gene, D gene, CDR3 DNA, CDR3 protein. A D gene is named only where the DNA matches it firmly. Size is omitted from some rows. Given values are once, few, many or a class for expanded clones.

few TRBJ2-1 TRBV10-2 . TGCGCCAGCAGTGAAAACGGAGGTCTTGACAATGAGCAGTTCTTC CASSENGGLDNEQFF
. TRBJ2-1 TRBV6-1 TRBD2 TGTGCCAGCAGTGAATGGGAGCGGGAGAGCTACAATGAGCAGTTCTTC CASSEWERESYNEQFF
. TRBJ2-1 TRBV6-2/TRBV6-3 TRBD1 TGTGCCAGCACCCGGACAGGGATAATCAATGAGCAGTTCTTC CASTRTGIINEQFF
many TRBJ1-4 TRBV2 . TGTGCCAGCAAGACTGACAGTGGCGAAAAACTGTTTTTT CASKTDSGEKLFF
many TRBJ2-1 TRBV11-2 TRBD1 TGTGCCAGCAGCTTAATTGGACAGGACAAGTACAATGAGCAGTTCTTC CASSLIGQDKYNEQFF
few TRBJ1-5 TRBV10-1 TRBD1 TGCGCCAGCAGTGCTTCAGGGGGTCAGCCCCAGCATTTT CASSASGGQPQHF
. TRBJ2-4 TRBV30 . TGTGCCTGGAGGCGTAGTGGTCTCATTCAGTACTTC CAWRRSGLIQYF
many TRBJ1-2 TRBV3-1 . TGTGCCAGCAGCCACGAGACAGTTAGGTATGGCTACACCTTC CASSHETVRYGYTF
few TRBJ2-2 TRBV10-1 . TGCGCCAGCGATCACGACAGGACGGGCACCGGGGAGCTGTTTTTT CASDHDRTGTGELFF
. TRBJ2-7 TRBV18 . TGTGCCAGCTCACCCACGCAGGCAAAGCCCTACGAGCAGTACTTC CASSPTQAKPYEQYF
few TRBJ1-6 TRBV6-5 . TGTGCCAGCAGTTACTCCCGATCGTCTTCACCCCTCCACTTT CASSYSRSSSPLHF
many TRBJ1-2 TRBV6-1 . TGTGCCAGCAGTCCGGGTCTTAACTATGGCTACACCTTC CASSPGLNYGYTF
many TRBJ2-5 TRBV20-1 TRBD1 TGCAGTGCTAGAAAGGGACAGGAGGCGAGAGAGACCCAGTACTTC CSARKGQEARETQYF
few TRBJ1-2 TRBV5-1 . TGCGCCAGCAGCGCACTGGACAGACCTAACTATGGCTACACCTTC CASSALDRPNYGYTF
few TRBJ1-1 TRBV5-6 TRBD1 TGTGCCAGCAGCTCTTACAGGGGGCTGACTGAAGCTTTCTTT CASSSYRGLTEAFF
many TRBJ2-3 TRBV5-1 . TGCGCCAGCAGCTTGGAAGGCAGGGGCTTGGTAGATACGCAGTATTTT CASSLEGRGLVDTQYF
many TRBJ2-2 TRBV28 . TGTGCCAGCAGTTTTATAAACACCGGGGAGCTGTTTTTT CASSFINTGELFF
many TRBJ1-1 TRBV3-1 . TGTGCCAGCAGCCTGGGACGGGTGAACACTGAAGCTTTCTTT CASSLGRVNTEAFF
. TRBJ2-1 TRBV10-2 TRBD1 TGCGCCAGCAGCCCGGACAGGATTTATGAGCAGTTCTTC CASSPDRIYEQFF
many TRBJ1-1 TRBV11-3 . TGTGCCAGCAGCCCACTGGGACAGAACACTGAAGCTTTCTTT CASSPLGQNTEAFF
many TRBJ1-5 TRBV28 TRBD1 TGTGCCAGCAGTCCCTCGACAGGGCAAAATCAGCCCCAGCATTTT CASSPSTGQNQPQHF
many TRBJ2-1 TRBV7-2 TRBD2 TGTGCCAGCAGCCGACAGAAACCCGGGACTAGCGGGAGAAATGAGCAGTTCTTC CASSRQKPGTSGRNEQFF
. TRBJ2-1 TRBV3-1 TRBD1 TGTGCCAGCAGCCAAGGAGCAGGGGGAGTGGATGAGCAGTTCTTC CASSQGAGGVDEQFF
few TRBJ2-1 TRBV6-2/TRBV6-3 TRBD2 TGTGCCAGCAGTTACGGTCGGGGGGATTATTACAATGAGCAGTTCTTC CASSYGRGDYYNEQFF
many TRBJ1-2 TRBV28 . TGTGCCAGCAGTTACGGACGGACGAACTATGGCTACACCTTC CASSYGRTNYGYTF
few TRBJ2-5 TRBV2 . TGTGCCAGCAGAGAGCGGCATCAAGAGACCCAGTACTTC CASRERHQETQYF
. TRBJ2-2 TRBV7-2 . TGTGCCAGCAGCCAGCTCCGACACGCCGGGGAGCTGTTTTTT CASSQLRHAGELFF
many TRBJ2-7 TRBV7-9 . TGTGCCAGCAGCCCTCCCCGGGATACCTACGAGCAGTACTTC CASSPPRDTYEQYF
. TRBJ2-7 TRBV10-1 . TGCGCCAGCAGTTCCGGACCGAACTCCTACGGGCAGTACTTC CASSSGPNSYGQYF
many TRBJ2-7 TRBV5-1 TRBD2 TGCGCCAGCAGCCTTACTAGCGGGGGCTCCTACGAGCAGTACTTC CASSLTSGGSYEQYF
. TRBJ2-7 TRBV5-4 . TGTGCCAGCAGCTTGTTGGATTGGGGCTCCTACGAGCAGTACTTC CASSLLDWGSYEQYF
many TRBJ2-1 TRBV2 TRBD1 TGTGCCAGCAGTGTAACGGGACAGGGCGACGGTGAGCAGTTCTTC CASSVTGQGDGEQFF
many TRBJ2-1 TRBV20-1 TRBD2 TGCAGTGCACCAGGGGCTAGCGGGGGGAATGAGCAGTTCTTC CSAPGASGGNEQFF
many TRBJ1-1 TRBV29-1 . TGCAGCGTTGAAGATCGGGGAGTGAGCACTGAAGCTTTCTTT CSVEDRGVSTEAFF
. TRBJ2-3 TRBV29-1 . TGCAGCGTGCCGGTAGATACGCAGTATTTT CSVPVDTQYF
once TRBJ2-2 TRBV28 . TGTGCCGCTAAGGAGGCAGTAAACACCGGGGAGCTGTTTTTT CAAKEAVNTGELFF
many TRBJ2-3 TRBV27 TRBD2 TGTGCCAGCAGTTTTGGCACTAGCGGGAGGAGTGCAGATACGCAGTATTTT CASSFGTSGRSADTQYF
. TRBJ2-7 TRBV5-1 TRBD1 TGCGCCAGCAGCGCAGGGACAGGGGGCGCCGGATACGAGCAGTACTTC CASSAGTGGAGYEQYF
. TRBJ1-2 TRBV27 . TGTGCCAGCAGTTTATTGTCCCCGAGGGGGTCTAACTATGGCTACACCTTC CASSLLSPRGSNYGYTF
many TRBJ2-7 TRBV20-1 TRBD2 TGCAGTGCTAGAGATCTTGCGGGAGGTTCCGCCTACGAGCAGTACTTC CSARDLAGGSAYEQYF
. TRBJ1-2 TRBV12-3/TRBV12-4 TRBD1 TGTGCCAGCAGTCTCGACCTGGGGACAGGGCGGCTCTATGGCTACACCTTC CASSLDLGTGRLYGYTF
few TRBJ1-2 TRBV20-1 . TGCAGTGCCCCACACCGGGGGATGGATGGCTACACCTTC CSAPHRGMDGYTF
many TRBJ2-7 TRBV6-1 . TGTGCCAGCAGTCGGGACGGAGTCTACGAGCAGTACTTC CASSRDGVYEQYF
many TRBJ1-3 TRBV6-1 . TGTGCCAGCAGTGAAGCAGTAGGCAGAAACACCATATATTTT CASSEAVGRNTIYF
. TRBJ2-7 TRBV5-6 TRBD1 TGTGCCAGCAGCTTTCGGCCAGGGGGAATTGAAGAGCAGTACTTC CASSFRPGGIEEQYF
many TRBJ1-5 TRBV7-2 . TGTGCCAGCAGCTTACTGGATTCCGACGGGCAGCCCCAGCATTTT CASSLLDSDGQPQHF